Described below is a single T cell receptor (beta chain) sequence and its context. Its cognate antigen is unknown. An end of the junction differs from the germline gene, which may be a read error. While unrecorded immune exposures were likely, the donors were nominally healthy when sampled. The CDR3 runs to 14 residues. CDR1 SNHLY and CDR2 FYNNEI come from the germline V gene. The record originates from a study of cytomegalovirus exposure and HLA in healthy donors. Findings of the study overall: In a later analysis, 17,000 or so TCR beta sequences were associated with HLA alleles at 0.05 false discovery rate. TCR beta chain V- and J-gene trimming was linked, in a later analysis, to a missense variant in DCLRE1C.

The PCR was carried out with 60 Vbeta primers and 13 Jbeta primers. Method: immunoSEQ multiplex PCR; TCRdb's copy keeps in-frame clones and lacks some. The sample holds about 160,000 clones, roughly 70% seen once. This receptor was taken from a woman aged 50 to 60 in good health and CMV-seropositive. Sequenced material: PBMCs. This chain connects TRBV2 to TRBJ2-1; 8 bases line up with TRBD1. The CDR3 here is CACSVTGGSDEQFF. CDR3 coding DNA: TGTGCCTGCAGTGTTACAGGGGGGAGCGATGAGCAGTTCTTC.